The 27 T cell receptor beta chains listed next were all sequenced from one sample in a study of monozygotic twins with cystic fibrosis. Data came from immunoSEQ multiplex PCR; TCRdb stores just in-frame clones and leaves some out. The table lists approximately 10,000 clones, 98% of them singletons. Material: blood. The origin of the receptors is a girl aged 2 to 10 with cystic fibrosis.

This chain uses TRBV27 with TRBJ2-1, with 13 bases that match TRBD2. Germline CDR1 is MNHEY and CDR2 is SMNVEV (reference sequence). The CDR3 runs 16 residues. The ends lost 4 bases at V and 4 bases at J; junction bases unmatched: 4. DNA for the CDR3: TGTGCCAGCAGTTCACGGACTAGCGGGAGTTACAATGAGCAGTTCTTC. Amino acid sequence: CASSSRTSGSYNEQFF.

The CDR3 spells CASSLMGQIYEQYF. The CDR3 bases are TGTGCCAGCAGCTTAATGGGACAAATTTACGAGCAGTACTTC. The chain uses TRBV5-6 and TRBJ2-7, with D possibly being TRBD1 (6 bases). This CDR3 comprises 14 residues. Deletions cut 2 bases from V and 4 bases from J, with 13 bases between. The germline V gene has CDR1 SGHDT and CDR2 YYEEEE. Full variable domain (outside the CDR3, taken from reference TRBV5-6 and TRBJ2-7): DAGVTQSPTHLIKTRGQQVTLRCSPKSGHDTVSWYQQALGQGPQFIFQYYEEEERQRGNFPDRFSGHQFPNYSSELNVNALLLGDSALYLCASSLMGQIYEQYFGPGTRLTVT.

This rearrangement joins TRBV29-1 to TRBJ2-5; unclear D gene. The CDR3 spans 12 residues. Germline V gives CDR1 SQVTM, CDR2 ANQGSEA. The V and J ends lost 0 bases and 4 bases respectively, with 6 bases between them. CDR3 amino acids: CSVEDKRETQYF. The CDR3 coding sequence is TGCAGCGTTGAAGATAAGAGAGAGACCCAGTACTTC.

The chain has TRBV2 and TRBJ2-7; D may be TRBD2 (6 bases). The CDR3 spans 16 residues. Between the trimmed V and J ends, which lost 8 bases and 4 bases, there was a span of 24 bases. CDR1 SNHLY and CDR2 FYNNEI come from the germline V gene. Here the CDR3 reads CASRKVRREERYEQYF. The CDR3 coding sequence is TGTGCCAGCCGTAAAGTGAGGAGGGAAGAGCGTTACGAGCAGTACTTC.

This clone was found once. The rearrangement uses TRBV6-5 and TRBJ1-1; D not resolved. Germline loops: CDR1 MNHEY, CDR2 SVGAGI. V lost 1 base and J lost 5, with 14 bases in between. The CDR3 spans 15 residues. This CDR3 is CASSYFEGYGTEAFF. CDR3 in DNA: TGTGCCAGCAGTTACTTTGAGGGCTATGGGACTGAAGCTTTCTTT.

The rearrangement joins TRBV30 to TRBJ1-4, with D possibly being TRBD1 (5 bases). V lost 3 bases and J 10 bases, leaving 21 bases between the germline ends. Germline loops: CDR1 GTSNPN, CDR2 SVGIG (reference sequence). This CDR3 has 15 residues. The DNA for the CDR3 is TGTGCCTGGAGACGCCCCGGGACGGTCTTGGGAAAACTGTTTTTT. It codes for CAWRRPGTVLGKLFF.

The J gene is TRBJ1-2, the V gene TRBV6-5; possibly TRBD1 for D (6 bases). Germline lookup yields CDR1 MNHEY and CDR2 SVGAGI. The CDR3 has 14 residues. Deletions cut 6 bases from V and 8 bases from J, with 19 bases between. CDR3 loop: CASRWDTGKDGYTF. Written as DNA, the CDR3 is TGTGCCAGCAGGTGGGACACCGGGAAGGACGGCTACACCTTC.

V and J are TRBV12-5 and TRBJ2-1; 7 bases fit TRBD1. V lost 6 bases to trimming and J lost 4 bases; unmatched junction nucleotides: 6. Looked up from germline, CDR1 is LGHNT and CDR2 is FRNRAP. The CDR3 has 14 amino acids. The CDR3 DNA follows: TGTGCTAGTGGCCTGGGACAGACTTACAATGAGCAGTTCTTC. It codes for CASGLGQTYNEQFF. Based on the CDR3 plus reference TRBV12-5 and TRBJ2-1, the full variable domain is DARVTQTPRHKVTEMGQEVTMRCQPILGHNTVFWYRQTMMQGLELLAYFRNRAPLDDSGMPKDRFSAEMPDATLATLKIQPSEPRDSAVYFCASGLGQTYNEQFFGPGTRLTVL.

The chain couples TRBV2 to TRBJ1-5, with TRBD1 matching 8 bases. The V gene end was trimmed by 5 bases and the J gene end by 5 bases; junction bases not matched to a gene: 5. Germline CDR1 is SNHLY and CDR2 is FYNNEI. The CDR3 runs to 14 residues. The CDR3 is CASSPDRAYQPQHF. The DNA of the CDR3 is TGTGCCAGCAGTCCGGACAGGGCGTATCAGCCCCAGCATTTT. The full variable domain, in which reference TRBV2 and TRBJ1-5 provide the parts outside the CDR3, is EPEVTQTPSHQVTQMGQEVILRCVPISNHLYFYWYRQILGQKVEFLVSFYNNEISEKSEIFDDQFSVERPDGSNFTLKIRSTKLEDSAMYFCASSPDRAYQPQHFGDGTRLSIL.

The chain combines TRBV18 with TRBJ1-5, with D possibly matching TRBD1 (5 bases). Germline V gene sequence: CDR1 KGHSH, CDR2 LQKENI. CDR3 size: 16 residues. The ends were cut back, 0 bases at V and 5 bases at J, with 14 bases in the middle. The CDR3 coding sequence is TGTGCCAGCTCACCACCGAATCGGGGGGGGGATCAGCCCCAGCATTTT. This codes for CASSPPNRGGDQPQHF.

The rearrangement links TRBV25-1 to TRBJ2-3, with unresolved D. The ends were cut back, 1 base at V and 2 bases at J, with 7 bases in the middle. Germline V lookup: CDR1 MGHDK, CDR2 SYGVNS. This CDR3 has 14 amino acids. CDR3 coding DNA: TGTGCCAGCAGTGAATCGGCATTCACAGATACGCAGTATTTT. Amino acids: CASSESAFTDTQYF.

V is TRBV28 and J is TRBJ2-7; D may be TRBD1 (5 bases). Germline V lookup: CDR1 MDHEN, CDR2 SYDVKM. This CDR3 has 15 residues. V was pared by 2 bases and J by 2 bases, with 13 bases between. This CDR3 reads CASSLGQGPPYEQYF. CDR3 nucleotides: TGTGCCAGCAGTTTAGGACAAGGCCCTCCCTACGAGCAGTACTTC.

The V and J genes are TRBV7-9 and TRBJ1-2, with D maybe TRBD1 (5 bases). The CDR3 extends over 17 amino acids. The V gene lost 3 bases and the J gene lost 6 bases, with 23 bases spanning the gap. The germline V gene encodes CDR1 SEHNR and CDR2 FQNEAQ (reference sequence). In DNA form, the CDR3 reads TGTGCCAGCAGCTTTACCTCTTCCGGGACCGGGTCTGATGGCTACACCTTC. This sequence encodes CASSFTSSGTGSDGYTF.

The chain links TRBV6-5 to TRBJ2-7, with 7 bases identical to TRBD1. The CDR3 extends over 16 amino acids. The J segment lost 1 base and the V segment lost 4 bases, leaving 10 bases of the junction unmatched. Germline assignment: CDR1 MNHEY and CDR2 SVGAGI. CDR3 sequence: CASSLAPGQRSYEQYF. The DNA for the CDR3 is TGTGCCAGCAGTTTAGCTCCGGGACAGAGATCCTACGAGCAGTACTTC.

The chain uses TRBV4-3 and TRBJ2-1; D is perhaps TRBD1 (6 bases). This CDR3 has 16 amino acids. V lost 0 bases and J 5 bases, leaving 14 bases between the germline ends. The germline CDR1 and CDR2 sequences are LGHNA and YSLEER. CDR3 nucleotides: TGCGCCAGCAGCCAAGATCGGGGCAGGGGTCACAATGAGCAGTTCTTC. It codes for CASSQDRGRGHNEQFF.

On this clone itself: A read error may account for a junction end that differs from germline. This chain uses TRBV7-3 with TRBJ1-2; 10 bases align to TRBD1. The CDR3 length is 13 residues. Germline loops: CDR1 SGHTA, CDR2 FQGTGA. DNA for the CDR3: TGTGCCAGCAGCGTCCCGGGACAGGGGACACCCCTCTTC. It specifies CASSVPGQGTPLF.

The CDR3 here is CASSKGLAGGQSYEQYF. The CDR3 nucleotides read TGTGCCAGCAGCAAAGGACTAGCGGGAGGGCAATCCTACGAGCAGTACTTC. The V and J genes are TRBV7-8 and TRBJ2-7; TRBD2 matches 15 bases. The CDR3 length is 17 residues. Germline CDR1 is SGHVS and CDR2 is FQNEAQ. Losses at the gene ends were 5 bases for V and 1 base for J; bases not matched to a gene: 6.

The genes are TRBV4-3 and TRBJ2-1, with TRBD2 identical over 14 bases. Losses at the gene ends were 3 bases for V and 9 bases for J; bases not matched to a gene: 4. The CDR3 length is 15 residues. CDR1 is LGHNA, CDR2 YSLEER, per germline. CDR3 coding DNA: TGCGCCAGCAGCCAGGGGACTAGCGGGAGAGGTGAGCAGTTCTTC. This translates into CASSQGTSGRGEQFF.

The chain joins TRBV7-2 to TRBJ2-5, with a weak D call TRBD2 (7 bases). This CDR3 region has 16 residues. V was trimmed by 1 base and J by 4 bases, leaving 16 bases between them. CDR1 and CDR2 from the germline V gene are SGHTA and FQGNSA. CDR3 loop: CASSLVGGGFGETQYF. The CDR3 bases are TGTGCCAGCAGCTTAGTAGGGGGAGGGTTCGGAGAGACCCAGTACTTC.

The chain carries TRBV5-1 and TRBJ1-2; a weak D match, TRBD1 (5 bases). There are 16 residues in the CDR3. The germline gives CDR1 SGHRS, CDR2 YFSETQ. V lost 1 base, J lost 5 bases, and 18 bases lay in between. CDR3 sequence (DNA): TGCGCCAGCAGCTTGTTTCGAACAGGACGGGAATATGGCTACACCTTC. Residues: CASSLFRTGREYGYTF. The full variable domain, its missing parts supplied by reference TRBV5-1 and TRBJ1-2, is KAGVTQTPRYLIKTRGQQVTLSCSPISGHRSVSWYQQTPGQGLQFLFEYFSETQRNKGNFPGRFSGRQFSNSRSEMNVSTLELGDSALYLCASSLFRTGREYGYTFGSGTRLTVV.

The chain links TRBV28 to TRBJ2-5, with TRBD1 matching over 8 bases. CDR3 length: 12 residues. Germline trimming cut 5 bases from V and 4 bases from J; bases unmatched to any gene: 0. Germline V gives CDR1 MDHEN, CDR2 SYDVKM. Here the CDR3 reads CASSGQGETQYF. CDR3 nucleotide sequence: TGTGCCAGCAGTGGACAGGGAGAGACCCAGTACTTC. Full variable domain (remainder filled in from reference TRBV28 and TRBJ2-5): DVKVTQSSRYLVKRTGEKVFLECVQDMDHENMFWYRQDPGLGLRLIYFSYDVKMKEKGDIPEGYSVSREKKERFSLILESASTNQTSMYLCASSGQGETQYFGPGTRLLVL.

This chain links TRBV29-1 with TRBJ1-1; the match to TRBD1 covers 7 bases. The CDR3 sequence is 13 residues long. Germline V gene lookup returns CDR1 SQVTM and CDR2 ANQGSEA. Unmatched junction bases numbered 5, after V lost 6 bases and J lost 1 base. The CDR3 DNA follows: TGCAGCGTCAGCAGGGGGTGGAACACTGAAGCTTTCTTT. It codes for CSVSRGWNTEAFF.

The chain combines TRBV7-7 with TRBJ2-1; D remains ambiguous. Germline CDR1 SSHAT, CDR2 FNYEAQ (reference sequence). The CDR3 spans 13 residues. V was trimmed by 1 base and J by 6 bases, leaving 7 bases between them. In DNA form, the CDR3 reads TGTGCCAGCAGCTTAGGAGGCTCCAATGAGCAGTTCTTC. It yields the protein CASSLGGSNEQFF.

This clone appeared once. The gene calls are TRBV11-1 and TRBJ2-1, with TRBD2 matching over 12 bases. V was clipped by 3 bases and J by 7 bases; unmatched bases: 7. CDR3 length equals 16 residues. Germline CDR1 SGHAT, CDR2 FQDESV (reference sequence). The CDR3 nucleotides read TGTGCCAGCAGCTTTGAGACCGGGACTAGCGGGAATGAGCAGTTCTTC. It yields the protein CASSFETGTSGNEQFF.

The chain uses TRBV27 and TRBJ2-1, with 8 bases identical to TRBD2. This CDR3 is 21 amino acids long. Unmatched junction bases numbered 21, after V lost 0 bases and J lost 5 bases. Germline lookup yields CDR1 MNHEY and CDR2 SMNVEV (reference sequence). The CDR3 DNA reads TGTGCCAGCAGTTTATCCCTCTATGGTCCTAGCGGGCATAATGGGAACAATGAGCAGTTCTTC. It codes for CASSLSLYGPSGHNGNNEQFF.

This chain links TRBV7-9 with TRBJ1-2; a possible D gene is TRBD1 (5 bases). Trimming cost V 0 bases and J 0 bases, with 8 bases left between them. Germline V gene sequence: CDR1 SEHNR, CDR2 FQNEAQ (reference sequence). The CDR3 sequence is 15 residues long. The CDR3 DNA reads TGTGCCAGCAGCTTAGCACAGGCAGCTAACTATGGCTACACCTTC. Residues: CASSLAQAANYGYTF.

The rearrangement joins TRBV5-1 to TRBJ2-3; 9 nucleotides agree with TRBD1. This CDR3 comprises 15 residues. V was pared by 2 bases and J by 0 bases, with 1 base of the junction left unmatched. Germline CDR1 is SGHRS and CDR2 is YFSETQ. Here the CDR3 reads CASSFGTGSTDTQYF. Written as DNA, the CDR3 is TGCGCCAGCAGCTTCGGGACAGGGAGCACAGATACGCAGTATTTT.